The 17 T cell receptor beta chains below all came from one sample that was sequenced in a study of CD8 T cells in ankylosing spondylitis (dated by TCRdb to 2016 to 2017). Library method: 5' RACE. The sequencing machine was an Illumina HiSeq 2500. The public reads were reprocessed in TCRdb via fastp at Q25 and MiXCR, keeping in-frame beta chains. Rows are combined by CDR3 protein, so each entry shows the most common genes and DNA. The sample table shows 200,000 to 300,000 distinct CDR3 sequences, and approximately 8% are seen once. The ten largest clones represent 4.8% of the sample. Sequenced material: blood, either unsorted or a sorted T cell fraction (not recorded which). These receptors were obtained from a female donor with ankylosing spondylitis or in good health (not recorded which).

Many counts were recorded for this clonotype. This rearrangement joins TRBV12-3 or TRBV12-4 to TRBJ1-1; the match to TRBD1 covers 10 bases. The CDR3 runs 17 residues. V lost 7 bases and J lost 1; bases outside the gene matches: 12. CDR3 region: CASILRGQGLENTEAFF. CDR3 DNA sequence: TGTGCCAGCATCCTGAGGGGACAGGGGCTGGAGAACACTGAAGCTTTCTTT.

This clonotype was recorded a few times. The V gene is TRBV5-4, the J gene TRBJ2-3; D not certain. Trimming shortened V by 0 bases and J by 4 bases, and 9 bases separated the two germline ends. Per the germline V gene, CDR1 is SGHNT and CDR2 is YYREEE (reference sequence). This CDR3 contains 14 residues. The CDR3 sequence: CASSLVSGPDTQYF. The CDR3 nucleotides are TGTGCCAGCAGCTTGGTTTCCGGGCCAGATACGCAGTATTTT.

This clonotype was counted ten times or more. This sequence joins TRBV14 and TRBJ1-2; D is unclear. This CDR3 is 15 amino acids long. With 0 bases removed from V and 4 bases from J, the gap between germline ends came to 12 bases. Germline CDR1 and CDR2: SGHDN and FVKESK. The DNA of the CDR3 is TGTGCCAGCAGCCAAGATGATTTTGCCCCCTATGGCTACACCTTC. Amino acids: CASSQDDFAPYGYTF.

This clonotype was counted many times. V usage is TRBV5-6 and J usage is TRBJ2-4, with unresolved D. CDR1 is SGHDT and CDR2 is YYEEEE in the germline V gene. The CDR3 is 16 residues long. V was cut by 0 bases and J by 1 base, with 11 bases left in between. CDR3 coding DNA: TGTGCCAGCAGCTTGGACAACGGAAGGGCCAAAAACATTCAGTACTTC. It codes for CASSLDNGRAKNIQYF.

At least ten counts were recorded for this clonotype. This chain connects TRBV10-1 to TRBJ1-1; D possibly corresponds to TRBD1 (6 bases). The CDR3 length is 14 residues. The V gene's germline CDR1 is WNHNN and CDR2 SYGVQD (reference sequence). Between the trimmed V and J ends, which lost 4 bases and 11 bases, there was a span of 20 bases. In nucleotides, the CDR3 is TGCGCCAGCAGTGGCCAGGGGCCTGTAAAGGAGGCTTTCTTT. Its translation is CASSGQGPVKEAFF.

This chain joins TRBV18 and TRBJ2-5; D not certain. The CDR3 loop spans 13 amino acids. Germline-derived CDR1 and CDR2 are KGHSH and LQKENI. V gave up 6 bases and J gave up 5 bases, with 13 bases separating them. DNA of the CDR3: TGTGCCAGCTCGCAAGACCCGGACGAGACCCAGTACTTC. This gives the protein CASSQDPDETQYF.

This clonotype was seen at least ten times. V gene TRBV7-2 combines with J gene TRBJ2-3, with 9 nucleotides matching TRBD2. CDR1 SGHTA and CDR2 FQGNSA come from the germline V gene. CDR3 length equals 15 residues. V was pared by 5 bases and J by 3 bases, with 6 bases of the junction left unmatched. The CDR3 here is CASSPASGKTDTQYF. The CDR3 nucleotides read TGTGCCAGCAGCCCAGCTAGCGGGAAGACAGATACGCAGTATTTT.

This clonotype was picked up many times. J is TRBJ2-1 and V is TRBV27; D not certain. Germline V gives CDR1 MNHEY, CDR2 SMNVEV (reference sequence). V gave up 6 bases and J gave up 3 bases, with 12 bases separating them. This CDR3 is built from 14 residues. The CDR3 reads CASSLSFSYNEQFF. Written as DNA, the CDR3 is TGTGCCAGCAGCCTTTCCTTTAGCTACAATGAGCAGTTCTTC.

In its sample, this clonotype was seen many times. This chain uses TRBV11-2 with TRBJ2-2; 15 positions match TRBD2. The CDR3 covers 19 residues. The V gene end was trimmed by 5 bases and the J gene end by 0 bases; junction bases not matched to a gene: 7. The germline gives CDR1 SGHAT, CDR2 FQNNGV. CDR3 nucleotide sequence: TGTGCCAGCAGCATCACCGGGACTAGCGGGAGGACGAACACCGGGGAGCTGTTTTTT. Translating gives CASSITGTSGRTNTGELFF.

Details on this clonotype: Given a much more abundant clone one base away, this may be a read error. The V and J genes are TRBV20-1 and TRBJ2-3, with no clear D. Germline CDR1 reads DFQATT; CDR2 reads SNEGSKA (reference sequence). Trimming took 6 bases from V and 6 from J, leaving 28 bases between them. This CDR3 comprises 17 residues. The CDR3 is CSAGPLESTPAPDTQYF. In DNA, the CDR3 is TGCAGTGCCGGACCTTTGGAGAGTACACCTGCTCCGGATACGCAGTATTTT.

This clonotype came up many times. The V call is TRBV4-3, the J call TRBJ1-3, with D tentatively TRBD1 (5 bases). Looked up from germline, CDR1 is LGHNA and CDR2 is YSLEER. This CDR3 comprises 18 residues. V was shortened by 0 bases and J by 0 bases, with 15 bases between the two germline ends. CDR3 DNA sequence: TGCGCCAGCAGCCAAGATCTCCCCGGTCAGGGCTCTGGAAACACCATATATTTT. Translating it yields CASSQDLPGQGSGNTIYF.

This clonotype was seen ten or more times. The chain has TRBV4-3 and TRBJ2-1; unclear D gene. The CDR3 contains 15 residues. The ends were cut back, 1 base at V and 2 bases at J, with 9 bases in the middle. Germline V lookup: CDR1 LGHNA, CDR2 YSLEER. The CDR3 DNA follows: TGCGCCAGCAGCCAAGCTAAAACCGCCTACAATGAGCAGTTCTTC. Translation gives CASSQAKTAYNEQFF.

J is TRBJ1-5 and V is TRBV6-2 or TRBV6-3, with 7 bases matching TRBD1. This CDR3 is 14 amino acids long. V lost 7 bases and J lost 7; bases outside the gene matches: 10. Germline CDR1 and CDR2: MNHEY and SVGEGT. In DNA form, the CDR3 reads TGTGCCAGCACCAAAGACAGGGATTGGCAGCCCCAGCATTTT. It translates to CASTKDRDWQPQHF.

This clonotype has just a few counts. A much larger clonotype is one base distant, so this may be a read error. The chain employs TRBV7-6 and TRBJ1-3; TRBD1 agrees at 7 bases. The CDR3 runs 16 residues. Germline trimming cut 1 base from V and 6 bases from J; bases unmatched to any gene: 9. Germline V gives CDR1 SGHVS, CDR2 FNYEAQ. The DNA for the CDR3 is TGTGCCAGCAGCTTAGTCCGACGGGACAGTAAAAACACCATATATTTT. Translation: CASSLVRRDSKNTIYF.

This clonotype showed up many times. The chain has TRBV4-2 and TRBJ2-7; D not certain. The CDR3 runs 16 residues. The ends were cut back, 0 bases at V and 4 bases at J, with 16 bases in the middle. Germline V gene sequence: CDR1 LGHNA, CDR2 YNFKEQ. The CDR3 DNA sequence: TGTGCCAGCAGCCAAGATCGGCCCAAGTCCTATTACGAGCAGTACTTC. Translating it yields CASSQDRPKSYYEQYF.

There are many counts of this clonotype. This rearrangement joins TRBV6-1 to TRBJ2-2, with 9 bases matching TRBD1. Trimming took 6 bases from V and 5 from J; bases not matched to a gene: 10. Germline values: CDR1 MNHNS, CDR2 SASEGT. The CDR3 spans 16 residues. CDR3 in amino acids: CASSRPTQGATGELFF. CDR3 DNA sequence: TGTGCCAGCAGCCGACCCACACAGGGGGCGACCGGGGAGCTGTTTTTT.

This clonotype was seen many times. The V and J genes are TRBV2 and TRBJ1-2; 7 nucleotides align to TRBD1. Germline CDR1 and CDR2: SNHLY and FYNNEI. CDR3 length equals 14 residues. Trimming removed 6 bases from V and 0 bases from J; junction bases left unmatched: 4. This CDR3 reads CASRDRSTNYGYTF. The CDR3 DNA reads as TGTGCCAGCAGGGACAGGTCCACTAACTATGGCTACACCTTC.